Following are 18 T cell receptor beta chains from one sample sequenced in a study of blood T cells in healthy people across ages. PCR was performed a second time for roughly 7 to 11 cycles using a sample-barcoded 5' primer and a J-beta primer mix. MiXCR, applied by TCRdb to the 5' RACE reads, yields one record per CDR3 protein. This table holds some 730,000 distinct CDR3 sequences, over 20% found once. The sequenced sample was blood. These TCRs come from a man in his 70s in good health.

The chain couples TRBV6-6 to TRBJ1-2; D remains unclear. The CDR3 covers 11 residues. Trimming removed 6 bases at V and 7 bases at J, with 9 bases between. Per the germline V gene, CDR1 is MNHNY and CDR2 is SVGAGI (reference sequence). Written as DNA, the CDR3 is TGTGCCAGCAGCCGCGCGGGTGGCTACACCTTC. This sequence encodes CASSRAGGYTF.

The chain is built from TRBV5-1 and TRBJ2-7; 9 positions agree with TRBD1. The V gene end was trimmed by 2 bases and the J gene end by 9 bases; junction bases not matched to a gene: 12. Germline CDR1 is SGHRS and CDR2 is YFSETQ. The CDR3 sequence is 15 residues long. Here the CDR3 reads CASSFEGTGIDGQYV. CDR3 DNA sequence: TGCGCCAGCAGCTTCGAAGGGACAGGGATCGACGGGCAGTACGTC.

As concerns this clonotype: Mismatch with germline at one junction end may stem from a read error. The V and J genes are TRBV20-1 and TRBJ2-1, with D unresolved. The tail of the sequence fits TRBJ2-7 better, so the J call may be wrong. The CDR3 is 14 amino acids. Per the germline V gene, CDR1 is DFQATT and CDR2 is SNEGSKA (reference sequence). CDR3 residues: CCARDRYTSYEQYF. CDR3 nucleotides: TGCTGTGCTAGAGATCGATACACTTCCTACGAGCAGTACTTC.

This clonotype came up a few times. The V call is TRBV20-1, the J call TRBJ2-4; possible D gene TRBD1, 6 bases. Germline lookup yields CDR1 DFQATT and CDR2 SNEGSKA (reference sequence). There are 16 residues in the CDR3. Trimming pared 1 base from V and 2 bases from J, leaving 15 bases between. Written as DNA, the CDR3 is TGCAGTGCTAGAGGCACAGGGTCGGGGTCCAAAAACATTCAGTACTTC. Protein product: CSARGTGSGSKNIQYF.

This clonotype showed up just a few times. The chain carries TRBV6-5 and TRBJ1-2; D not resolved. Looked up from germline, CDR1 is MNHEY and CDR2 is SVGAGI. The CDR3 is 14 residues long. Trimming took off 4 bases at V and 10 bases at J, with 19 bases between the two ends. DNA of the CDR3: TGTGCCAGCAGTTTTTCGGGGAGAGGGCATGACTACACCTTC. This codes for CASSFSGRGHDYTF.

In its sample, this clonotype was seen a few times. The chain recombines TRBV12-3 or TRBV12-4 with TRBJ1-2; D remains ambiguous. This CDR3 spans 16 amino acids. V lost 6 bases and J lost 4, with 21 bases in between. In nucleotides, the CDR3 is TGTGCCAGCAGCCCCCCACCCACGACATTGAGCTATGGCTACACCTTC. Its protein is CASSPPPTTLSYGYTF.

In this sample, this clonotype turned up a few times. The genes are TRBV12-3 or TRBV12-4 and TRBJ1-2, with D uncertain. The CDR3 spans 13 residues. The germline V and J ends were trimmed by 3 bases and 3 bases, with 8 bases remaining between them. CDR3 in amino acids: CASSFGVYYGYTF. In DNA, the CDR3 is TGTGCCAGCAGTTTCGGGGTTTACTATGGCTACACCTTC.

This clonotype was seen a single time. The chain couples TRBV20-1 to TRBJ1-1, with a possible D match to TRBD1 (5 bases). This CDR3 region has 15 residues. Germline loops: CDR1 DFQATT, CDR2 SNEGSKA (reference sequence). V lost 1 base to trimming and J lost 6 bases, with 18 bases between them. CDR3 in DNA: TGCAGTGCTAGAGCCCAGGGACGGCCGGCCTCTGAAGCTTTCTTT. Its translation: CSARAQGRPASEAFF.

The chain is built from TRBV20-1 and TRBJ2-1; 11 bases line up with TRBD2. The CDR3 has 17 residues. Germline CDR1 is DFQATT and CDR2 is SNEGSKA (reference sequence). Trimming removed 1 base from V and 1 base from J; junction bases left unmatched: 6. This chain's CDR3 is CSARADLAGGSYNEQFF. The CDR3 DNA sequence: TGCAGTGCTAGAGCCGATCTAGCGGGGGGATCCTACAATGAGCAGTTCTTC.

In its sample, this clonotype was seen many times. V usage is TRBV12-3 or TRBV12-4 and J usage is TRBJ2-1, with 8 positions matching TRBD2. With 5 bases clipped from V and 1 base from J, the junction kept 4 bases outside the gene matches. The length of the CDR3 is 15 residues. The CDR3 DNA sequence: TGTGCCAGCAGTCTCTTAGCGGGGTCCTACAATGAGCAGTTCTTC. Its translation: CASSLLAGSYNEQFF.

V usage is TRBV4-2 and J usage is TRBJ1-4; D uncertain. V was shortened by 4 bases and J by 8 bases, with 17 bases between the two germline ends. The CDR3 contains 15 residues. CDR1 and CDR2 from the germline V gene are LGHNA and YNFKEQ. The CDR3 nucleotides are TGTGCCAGCAGCCCCTGGTTGGTGGTGGCAGAAAAACTGTTTTTT. Protein product: CASSPWLVVAEKLFF.

The chain has TRBV29-1 and TRBJ2-7; 10 bases fit TRBD1. Germline values: CDR1 SQVTM, CDR2 ANQGSEA. With 8 bases clipped from V and 3 bases from J, the junction kept 7 bases outside the gene matches. This CDR3 spans 13 amino acids. CDR3 nucleotide sequence: TGCAGCATAAGGACAGGGGGTAACTACGAGCAGTACTTC. This codes for CSIRTGGNYEQYF.

The V gene is TRBV12-3 or TRBV12-4, the J gene TRBJ2-3; D uncertain. V was cut by 5 bases and J by 2 bases, with 14 bases left in between. The CDR3 consists of 15 residues. CDR3 protein: CASSPGGKVTDTQYF. The CDR3 nucleotides are TGTGCCAGCAGTCCCGGTGGGAAGGTCACAGATACGCAGTATTTT.

The count of this clonotype is one. The chain has TRBV6-2 or TRBV6-3 and TRBJ2-7; 10 bases fit TRBD2. CDR3 length: 18 amino acids. Germline CDR1 is MNHEY and CDR2 is SVGEGT. With V trimmed by 6 bases and J by 3 bases, 17 bases remained unmatched. The CDR3 DNA is TGTGCCAGCAGACCGACTAGCGGGTGGGGTGACCCGCACTACGAGCAGTACGTC. Residues: CASRPTSGWGDPHYEQYV.

This clonotype turned up a few times. A read error is possible here, since a much larger clone lies one base away. The chain recombines TRBV7-2 with TRBJ2-7; TRBD2 agrees at 7 bases. The CDR3 is made up of 18 amino acids. After removal of 2 bases from V and 1 base from J, the junction contained 14 bases not matched to a gene. Germline CDR1 is SGHTA and CDR2 is FQGNSA. In DNA, the CDR3 is TGTGCCAGCAGCTTACTCCACGGACGGGGAGGGCGTTCCTACGAGCAGTACTTC. Encoded protein: CASSLLHGRGGRSYEQYF.

The chain couples TRBV29-1 to TRBJ2-1, with 10 bases fitting TRBD2. Germline loops: CDR1 SQVTM, CDR2 ANQGSEA. The CDR3 is 13 amino acids. V shed 5 bases, J shed 10 bases, and the junction held 8 bases outside the gene matches. The CDR3 region is CSVKSGGALEQFF. The CDR3 coding sequence is TGCAGCGTTAAGAGCGGGGGGGCCTTAGAGCAGTTCTTC.

The CDR3 protein is CSAPMKNEQFF. The CDR3 DNA follows: TGCAGTGCTCCCATGAAAAATGAGCAGTTCTTC. This chain connects TRBV20-1 to TRBJ2-1; D gene uncertain. V was trimmed by 5 bases and J by 7 bases, leaving 9 bases between them. CDR1 DFQATT and CDR2 SNEGSKA come from the germline V gene (reference sequence). The CDR3 has 11 amino acids.

The gene calls are TRBV7-6 and TRBJ2-5; D possibly corresponds to TRBD2 (5 bases). CDR3 length: 18 residues. Trimming left V 5 bases short and J 1 base short, with 23 bases between. The germline CDR1 and CDR2 sequences are SGHVS and FNYEAQ. The CDR3 region is CASSQPLGSIGLQETQYF. The CDR3 region has the DNA TGTGCCAGCAGCCAACCGCTGGGTTCGATAGGACTCCAAGAGACCCAGTACTTC.